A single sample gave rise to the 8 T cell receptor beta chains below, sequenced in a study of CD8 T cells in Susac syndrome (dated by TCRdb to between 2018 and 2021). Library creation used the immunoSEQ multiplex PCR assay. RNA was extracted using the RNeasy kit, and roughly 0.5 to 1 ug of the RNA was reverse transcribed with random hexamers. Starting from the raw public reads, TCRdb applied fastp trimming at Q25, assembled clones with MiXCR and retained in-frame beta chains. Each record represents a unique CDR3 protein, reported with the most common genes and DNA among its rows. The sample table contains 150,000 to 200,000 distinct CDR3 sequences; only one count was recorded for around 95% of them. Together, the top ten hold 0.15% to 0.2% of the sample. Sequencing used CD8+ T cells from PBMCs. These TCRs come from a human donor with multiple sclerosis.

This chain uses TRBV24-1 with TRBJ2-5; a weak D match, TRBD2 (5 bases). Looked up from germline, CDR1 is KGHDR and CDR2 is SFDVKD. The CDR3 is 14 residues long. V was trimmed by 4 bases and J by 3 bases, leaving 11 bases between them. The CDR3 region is CATSDGNMEETQYF. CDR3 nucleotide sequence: TGTGCCACCAGTGACGGGAATATGGAAGAGACCCAGTACTTC.

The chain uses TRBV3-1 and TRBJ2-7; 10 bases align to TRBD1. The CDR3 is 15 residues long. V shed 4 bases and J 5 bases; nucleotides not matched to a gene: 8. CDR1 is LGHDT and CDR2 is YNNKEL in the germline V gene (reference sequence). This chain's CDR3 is CASSLYRDRGDEQYF. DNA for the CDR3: TGTGCCAGCAGCCTATACCGGGACAGGGGTGACGAGCAGTACTTC.

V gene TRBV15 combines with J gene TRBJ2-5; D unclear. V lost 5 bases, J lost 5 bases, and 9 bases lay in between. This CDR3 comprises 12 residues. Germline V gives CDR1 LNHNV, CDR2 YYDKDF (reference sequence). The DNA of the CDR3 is TGTGCCACCAGCGGCCAGAGGGAGACCCAGTACTTC. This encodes CATSGQRETQYF.

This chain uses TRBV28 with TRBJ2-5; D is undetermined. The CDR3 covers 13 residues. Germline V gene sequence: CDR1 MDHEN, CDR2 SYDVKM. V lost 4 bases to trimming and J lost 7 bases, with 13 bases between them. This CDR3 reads CASSSDPTGTQYF. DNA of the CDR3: TGTGCCAGCAGTTCAGATCCTACTGGGACCCAGTACTTC.

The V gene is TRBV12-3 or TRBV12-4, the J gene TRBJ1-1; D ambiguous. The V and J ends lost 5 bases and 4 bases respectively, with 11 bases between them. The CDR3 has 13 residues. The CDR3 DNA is TGTGCCAGCAGTCAAAGCTGGGGCACTGAAGCTTTCTTT. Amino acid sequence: CASSQSWGTEAFF.

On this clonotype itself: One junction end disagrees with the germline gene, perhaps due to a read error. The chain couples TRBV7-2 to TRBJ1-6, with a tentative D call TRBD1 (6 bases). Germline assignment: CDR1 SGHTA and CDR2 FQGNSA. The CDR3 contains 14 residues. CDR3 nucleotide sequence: TGTGCCAGCAGCTTAGCGTACGAGGGGACACCTCTCCACTTT. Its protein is CASSLAYEGTPLHF. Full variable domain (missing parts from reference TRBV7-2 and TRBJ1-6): GAGVSQSPSNKVTEKGKDVELRCDPISGHTALYWYRQSLGQGLEFLIYFQGNSAPDKSGLPSDRFSAERTGGSVSTLTIQRTQQEDSAVYLCASSLAYEGTPLHFGNGTRLTVT.

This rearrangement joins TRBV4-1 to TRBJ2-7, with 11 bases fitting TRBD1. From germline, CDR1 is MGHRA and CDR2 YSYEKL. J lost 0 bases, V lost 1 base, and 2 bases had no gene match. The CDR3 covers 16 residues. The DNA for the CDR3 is TGCGCCAGCAGCCAAGGGGACAGGGGGATCTCCTACGAGCAGTACTTC. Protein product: CASSQGDRGISYEQYF.

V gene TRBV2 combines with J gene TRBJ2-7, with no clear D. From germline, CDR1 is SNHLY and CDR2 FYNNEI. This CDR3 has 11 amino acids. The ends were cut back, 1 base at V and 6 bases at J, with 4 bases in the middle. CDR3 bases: TGTGCCAGCAGTGAAGGGCTCGAGCAGTACTTC. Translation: CASSEGLEQYF.